This T cell receptor beta chain stems from a study of shared clonotypes between healthy human individuals. The data were produced by immunoSEQ multiplex PCR, yet TCRdb's version contains in-frame clones alone and is incomplete. Of 2 million to 2.5 million clones in the sample, more than 85% are singletons; the top ten hold under 0.45%. Per germline, CDR1 SGHVS and CDR2 FNYEAQ. Trimming removed 4 bases from V and 4 bases from J; junction bases left unmatched: 4. This CDR3 comprises 15 residues. Sequencing was done on a sample of naive CD4+ T cells from PBMCs. As to subset: CD45RA+ positively selected. The receptor was derived from a man in his late teens or twenties in good health. Some clones in this sample may be carry-over from other donors' samples. V gene TRBV7-6 combines with J gene TRBJ1-2; 12 bases map to TRBD1. CDR3 nucleotide sequence: TGTGCCAGCAGCTGGGGGGGACAGGGGGCCTATGGCTACACCTTC. Translating it yields CASSWGGQGAYGYTF.